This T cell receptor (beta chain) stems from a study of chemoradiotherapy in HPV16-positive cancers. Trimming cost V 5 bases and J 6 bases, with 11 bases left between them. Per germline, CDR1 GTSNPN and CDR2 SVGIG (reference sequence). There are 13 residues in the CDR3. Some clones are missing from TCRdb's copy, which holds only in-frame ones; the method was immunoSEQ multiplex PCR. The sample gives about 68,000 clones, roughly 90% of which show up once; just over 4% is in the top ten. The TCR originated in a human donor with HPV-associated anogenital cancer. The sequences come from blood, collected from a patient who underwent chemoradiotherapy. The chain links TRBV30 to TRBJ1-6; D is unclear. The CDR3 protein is CAWDGVRNSPLHF. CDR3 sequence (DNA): TGTGCCTGGGATGGGGTACGTAATTCACCCCTCCACTTT. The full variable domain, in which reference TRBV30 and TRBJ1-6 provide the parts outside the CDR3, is SQTIHQWPATLVQPVGSPLSLECTVEGTSNPNLYWYRQAAGRGLQLLFYSVGIGQISSEVPQNLSASRPQDRQFILSSKKLLLSDSGFYLCAWDGVRNSPLHFGNGTRLTVT.